What follows describes a single TCR beta chain. Data came from immunoSEQ multiplex PCR; TCRdb stores just in-frame clones and leaves some out. The table lists about 600,000 clones, around 97% of them singletons, with around 0.058% in the top ten. V was pared by 3 bases and J by 7 bases, with 10 bases between. Germline V lookup: CDR1 MDHEN, CDR2 SYDVKM. This CDR3 comprises 13 residues. These data originate in a study of shared clonotypes between healthy human individuals. The TCR sequence derives from a woman in her twenties or thirties in good health. The sample taken for sequencing was naive CD4+ T cells sorted from blood. Regarding subset: CD45RA+ positively selected. The chain uses TRBV28 and TRBJ2-1; D not certain. This CDR3 reads CASSFPRKNEQFF. CDR3 DNA: TGTGCCAGCAGTTTCCCCAGAAAAAATGAGCAGTTCTTC.